Listed here are 21 T cell receptor beta chains from one sample, sequenced in a study of tumor-infiltrating lymphocytes in glioblastoma multiforme. TCR beta libraries were built from RNA through three nested multiplex PCR rounds using modified ARM-PCR. TCRdb re-derived calls from the multiplex PCR reads in MiXCR, one entry per CDR3 protein. This sample has about 13,000 distinct CDR3 sequences; roughly 64% occur once, and the top ten carry about a third. The sample taken for sequencing was brain tumor tissue. The receptor set was obtained from a male donor with glioblastoma.

Only a few counts were recorded for this clonotype. J is TRBJ2-3 and V is TRBV4-1; D is undetermined. CDR1 is MGHRA, CDR2 YSYEKL, per germline. The CDR3 has 17 amino acids. The V gene lost 11 bases and the J gene lost 1 base, with 25 bases spanning the gap. This CDR3 is CAFSQVLTRSGTDTQYF. DNA for the CDR3: TGCGCCTTCAGCCAAGTTCTTACCCGCTCTGGCACAGATACGCAGTATTTT.

The chain uses TRBV5-5 and TRBJ2-7, with 7 positions matching TRBD1. After removal of 4 bases from V and 4 bases from J, the junction contained 8 bases not matched to a gene. Looked up from germline, CDR1 is SGHKS and CDR2 is YYEKEE (reference sequence). The CDR3 contains 14 residues. The CDR3 DNA reads TGTGCCAGCAGCGAGGACAGGACCTTTTACGAGCAGTACTTC. Amino acids: CASSEDRTFYEQYF.

V is TRBV6-5 and J is TRBJ2-1, with 7 bases identical to TRBD2. Germline loops: CDR1 MNHEY, CDR2 SVGAGI. After removal of 8 bases from V and 4 bases from J, the junction contained 11 bases not matched to a gene. CDR3 length equals 15 residues. In DNA form, the CDR3 reads TGTGCCAGCGGCTCACTAGCGACCTTGTACAATGAGCAGTTCTTC. Translating it yields CASGSLATLYNEQFF.

The table lists this clonotype with a count of one. One end of the junction varies from germline; a read error may be responsible. The V call is TRBV11-3, the J call TRBJ2-1; D call uncertain. The CDR3 spans 13 residues. CDR1 is SGHNT, CDR2 YENEEA, per germline. CDR3 loop: CASNYEANNEQFF. CDR3 in DNA: TGTGCCAGCAACTACGAGGCGAACAACGAGCAGTTCTTC.

For this clonotype: The junction does not match germline at one end; this may be a read error. This chain uses TRBV20-1 with TRBJ2-3, with D tentatively TRBD2 (6 bases). CDR3 length: 16 residues. The V gene's germline CDR1 is DFQATT and CDR2 SNEGSKA (reference sequence). CDR3: CSTRDRADTSTDTQYF. CDR3 coding DNA: TGCAGTACTAGAGATAGAGCAGACACTAGCACGGATACGCAGTATTTT.

This clonotype was found a few times. The conserved phenylalanine or tryptophan normally closing the CDR3 is absent here, so this likely arose from a read error. The chain joins TRBV5-1 to TRBJ1-6; D is undetermined. Germline CDR1 SGHRS, CDR2 YFSETQ. This CDR3 is 15 amino acids long. V was clipped by 3 bases and J by 3 bases, with 10 bases between them. CDR3 loop: CASSSGSIYNSPLHY. In nucleotides, the CDR3 is TGCGCCAGCAGCTCCGGCAGCATCTATAATTCACCCCTCCACTAT.

The chain has TRBV11-2 and TRBJ2-2; D may be TRBD2 (5 bases). In germline, CDR1 is SGHAT, CDR2 FQNNGV. Trimming stripped 3 bases from V and 0 bases from J, with 8 bases between. This CDR3 has 15 amino acids. The CDR3 spells CASSFGLTNTGELFF. The CDR3, as DNA: TGTGCCAGCAGCTTTGGACTGACGAACACCGGGGAGCTGTTTTTT.

On this clonotype: This likely comes from a read error, as the CDR3 has no conserved phenylalanine or tryptophan at its end. The rearrangement links TRBV11-2 to TRBJ2-1; perhaps TRBD2 as D (5 bases). This CDR3 contains 15 residues. Germline CDR1 SGHAT, CDR2 FQNNGV. The CDR3 bases are TGTGTCAGCAGCTTTGCGGGTAGCTCCTACAATGAGCAGTTCTTA. This codes for CVSSFAGSSYNEQFL.

This clonotype was found once. This sequence joins TRBV20-1 and TRBJ2-7; 9 bases are shared with TRBD2. This CDR3 is 16 amino acids long. Trimming took 5 bases from V and 2 from J; bases not matched to a gene: 13. Germline loops: CDR1 DFQATT, CDR2 SNEGSKA (reference sequence). CDR3 DNA: TGCAGTGCTCGGGGGCCCGTGATAGCGGGGGCCTACGAGCAGTACTTC. It translates to CSARGPVIAGAYEQYF.

This clonotype was found many times. V usage is TRBV7-8 and J usage is TRBJ2-1; 10 nucleotides line up with TRBD2. Trimming removed 1 base from V and 9 bases from J; junction bases left unmatched: 3. Germline CDR1 SGHVS, CDR2 FQNEAQ. CDR3 length: 14 residues. CDR3 sequence reads: CASSLVRLAGEQFF. The CDR3 nucleotides read TGTGCCAGCAGCTTAGTACGACTAGCGGGTGAGCAGTTCTTC. The full variable domain, completed using reference TRBV7-8 and TRBJ2-1, is GAGVSQSPRYKVAKRGQDVALRCDPISGHVSLFWYQQALGQGPEFLTYFQNEAQLDKSGLPSDRFFAERPEGSVSTLKIQRTQQEDSAVYLCASSLVRLAGEQFFGPGTRLTVL.

Remarks on this clonotype: A junction boundary mismatches the germline segment, possibly from a read error. The chain couples TRBV6-1 to TRBJ2-1; no firm D call. CDR1 and CDR2 (germline): MNHNS, SASEGT. This CDR3 comprises 12 residues. The CDR3 DNA follows: TGTGCCAGCAGCCTAAGCCTTTATGATCAGTTCTTC. The encoded protein is CASSLSLYDQFF.

This chain uses TRBV29-1 with TRBJ2-7; TRBD2 aligns across 10 bases. The germline CDR1 and CDR2 sequences are SQVTM and ANQGSEA. The CDR3 has 16 residues. V gave up 0 bases and J gave up 5 bases; unmatched junction bases: 10. CDR3 sequence: CSVEDKVPSGSNEQYF. As DNA, the CDR3 is TGCAGCGTTGAAGATAAAGTGCCTAGCGGGAGTAACGAGCAGTACTTC.

Points on this clonotype: This sequence may be a read error, since a much larger clone differs from it by one base. The V call is TRBV20-1, the J call TRBJ2-1; D is uncertain. The V and J ends lost 2 bases and 9 bases respectively, with 8 bases between them. Per the germline V gene, CDR1 is DFQATT and CDR2 is SNEGSKA (reference sequence). This CDR3 is 11 amino acids long. CDR3: CSARPLCEQFF. In DNA, the CDR3 is TGCAGTGCTAGACCCCTCTGTGAGCAGTTCTTC.

This clonotype was observed a few times. At one boundary the junction diverges from the germline segment, which might be a read error. For the CDR3, the DNA is TGTGCCAACAGATTGGGACTTCACACCGGGGAGCTGTTTTTC. It yields the protein CANRLGLHTGELFF. The chain employs TRBV6-6 and TRBJ2-2, with D possibly being TRBD2 (6 bases). Germline CDR1 MNHNY, CDR2 SVGAGI (reference sequence). The CDR3 has 14 residues.

This chain uses TRBV30 with TRBJ2-2; no clear D. Looked up from germline, CDR1 is GTSNPN and CDR2 is SVGIG (reference sequence). The CDR3 is 13 residues long. Trimming pared 0 bases from V and 2 bases from J, leaving 4 bases between. The DNA for the CDR3 is TGTGCCTGGAGTGTACACAACACCGGGGAGCTGTTTTTT. Its protein product is CAWSVHNTGELFF.

This sequence joins TRBV6-5 and TRBJ2-3; 16 positions match TRBD2. The CDR3 runs 14 residues. Germline V CDR1 and CDR2: MNHEY, SVGAGI. Trimming at V came to 9 bases and at J to 4 bases, leaving 1 base not matched to a gene. The DNA for the CDR3 is TGTGCCAGTGGGACTAGCGGGAGGGCAGATACGCAGTATTTT. Protein: CASGTSGRADTQYF.

This clonotype is labeled as medium-sized. V gene TRBV20-1 combines with J gene TRBJ2-1, with 9 nucleotides matching TRBD2. CDR3 length equals 14 residues. Losses at the gene ends were 6 bases for V and 6 bases for J; bases not matched to a gene: 9. Germline CDR1 is DFQATT and CDR2 is SNEGSKA (reference sequence). CDR3 sequence (DNA): TGCAGTGCGATGCGGGAGGGAACTATCAATGAGCAGTTCTTC. Residues: CSAMREGTINEQFF.

V gene TRBV11-2 combines with J gene TRBJ2-7; D gene unclear. The germline CDR1 and CDR2 sequences are SGHAT and FQNNGV. This CDR3 is 15 amino acids long. V was clipped by 0 bases and J by 0 bases, with 9 bases between them. CDR3 DNA sequence: TGTGCCAGCAGCTTAGATCTGATTCTCTCCTACGAGCAGTACTTC. It specifies CASSLDLILSYEQYF.

To note about this clonotype: An end of the junction does not agree with germline; a read error may underlie this. The chain employs TRBV4-1 and TRBJ2-3; D remains ambiguous. CDR3 size: 16 residues. Germline V gives CDR1 MGHRA, CDR2 YSYEKL. CDR3 nucleotide sequence: TGCGCCAGCGGCCAAGATACTCACGACTTCACAGATAAGCAGTATTTT. This sequence encodes CASGQDTHDFTDKQYF.

A note on this clonotype: The junction differs from germline at one of its ends, possibly a read error. This chain joins TRBV28 and TRBJ2-3; D is perhaps TRBD2 (6 bases). Germline V gives CDR1 MDHEN, CDR2 SYDVKM. This CDR3 is built from 14 residues. CDR3 region: CASGFLSGTDTQYF. The CDR3, as DNA: TGTGCCAGCGGTTTTCTTAGCGGCACAGATACTCAGTATTTT.

As concerns this clonotype: A junction end diverges from the germline sequence, so it may reflect a read error. V gene TRBV20-1 combines with J gene TRBJ2-7; 8 bases are shared with TRBD2. The CDR3 has 15 amino acids. Germline CDR1 and CDR2: DFQATT and SNEGSKA (reference sequence). The CDR3 reads CCAPTRETSVYEQYF. The CDR3, as DNA: TGCTGTGCTCCTACCCGCGAGACTAGCGTGTACGAGCAGTACTTC.